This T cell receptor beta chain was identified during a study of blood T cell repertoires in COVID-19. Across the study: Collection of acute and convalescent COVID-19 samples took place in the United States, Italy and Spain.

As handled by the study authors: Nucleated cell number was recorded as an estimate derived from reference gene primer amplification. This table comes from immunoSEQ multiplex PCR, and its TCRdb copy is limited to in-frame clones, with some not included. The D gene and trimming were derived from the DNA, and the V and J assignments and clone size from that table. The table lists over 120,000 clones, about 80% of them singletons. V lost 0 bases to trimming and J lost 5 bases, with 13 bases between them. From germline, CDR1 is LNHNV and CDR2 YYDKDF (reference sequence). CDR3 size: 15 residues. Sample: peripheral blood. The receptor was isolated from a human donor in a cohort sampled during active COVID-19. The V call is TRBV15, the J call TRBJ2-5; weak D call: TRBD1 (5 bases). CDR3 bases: TGTGCCACCAGCAGAGATCCCGGGTCAGGGGAGACCCAGTACTTC. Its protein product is CATSRDPGSGETQYF.